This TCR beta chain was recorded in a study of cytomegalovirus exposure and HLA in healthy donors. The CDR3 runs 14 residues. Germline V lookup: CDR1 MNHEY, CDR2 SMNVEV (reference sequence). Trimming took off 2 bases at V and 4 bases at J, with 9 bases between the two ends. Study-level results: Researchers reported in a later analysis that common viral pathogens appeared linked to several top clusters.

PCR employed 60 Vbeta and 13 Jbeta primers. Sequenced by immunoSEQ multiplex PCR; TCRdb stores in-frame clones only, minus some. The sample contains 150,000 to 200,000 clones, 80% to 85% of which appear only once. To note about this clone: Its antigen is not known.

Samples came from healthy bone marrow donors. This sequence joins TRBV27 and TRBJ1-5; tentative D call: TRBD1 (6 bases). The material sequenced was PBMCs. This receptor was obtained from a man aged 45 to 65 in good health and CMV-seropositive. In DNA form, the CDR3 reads TGTGCCAGCAGTTTACAGGGGTGGAATCAGCCCCAGCATTTT. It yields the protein CASSLQGWNQPQHF.